The T cell receptor (beta chain) described here comes from a study of shared clonotypes between healthy human individuals. The donors, healthy adults who were HIV-negative, had experienced no recent acute infections or vaccinations. Around 90 million PBMCs served as the genomic DNA source for unsorted samples. Losses at the gene ends were 3 bases for V and 2 bases for J; bases not matched to a gene: 8. CDR3 length equals 17 residues. Germline loops: CDR1 WSHSY, CDR2 SAAADI. This clone was recorded only once. In replicate PCRs of unsorted PBMC, about 0.3 ug DNA, about 31,000 T cell genomes, was used. Produced via immunoSEQ multiplex PCR; TCRdb's table is partial and in-frame only. The table includes fewer than 550,000 clones, over 75% detected once.

This receptor was identified in a woman aged 40 to 49 in good health. Some clones in this sample may be carry-over from other donors' samples. Specimen: PBMCs. The chain uses TRBV10-2 and TRBJ2-7, with 12 bases lining up with TRBD2. In DNA form, the CDR3 reads TGCGCCAGCAGTGATTCTAGCGGGAGGGTCGCCACCTACGAGCAGTACTTC. Amino acid sequence: CASSDSSGRVATYEQYF.